This is a list of T cell receptor beta chains from one sample in a study of shared clonotypes between healthy human individuals. The assay was immunoSEQ multiplex PCR, and TCRdb's table has in-frame clones only and misses some. The sample includes roughly 500,000 clones, about three quarters of them seen just once. Sequences were obtained from PBMCs. The receptors originated from a woman between 40 and 55 years old in good health. Some clones in this sample may be carry-over from other donors' samples. The CDR3 runs from the conserved cysteine through the conserved F or W. A D gene is named only where the DNA matches it firmly. A row's size may be missing; if present it is once, few, many or a size class.

CDR3: CASSQGLDNVLTF
DNA: TGTGCCAGCAGCCAAGGACTGGATAACGTCCTGACTTTC
J: TRBJ2-6
size: .
V: TRBV5-6
D: .

CDR3: CASRPDRVGAEAFF
DNA: TGTGCCAGCAGACCGGACAGGGTGGGCGCTGAAGCTTTCTTT
J: TRBJ1-1
size: few
V: TRBV9
D: TRBD1

CDR3: CASSPGGLAGSYEQYF
DNA: TGTGCCAGTAGCCCTGGGGGACTAGCGGGGTCCTACGAGCAGTACTTC
J: TRBJ2-7
size: .
V: TRBV19
D: TRBD2

CDR3: CASSLTGGDQPQHF
DNA: TGCGCCAGCAGCTTGACAGGGGGCGATCAGCCCCAGCATTTT
J: TRBJ1-5
size: .
V: TRBV5-1
D: TRBD1

CDR3: CASSSPGQYYGYTF
DNA: TGTGCCAGCAGTTCGCCGGGACAGTACTATGGCTACACCTTC
J: TRBJ1-2
size: .
V: TRBV28
D: TRBD1

CDR3: CASSLRSGRAADTQYF
DNA: TGTGCCAGCAGCTTAAGAAGCGGGAGGGCGGCAGATACGCAGTATTTT
J: TRBJ2-3
size: .
V: TRBV7-3
D: TRBD2

CDR3: CASSWDRGLYEQYF
DNA: TGTGCCAGCAGTTGGGACAGGGGATTATACGAGCAGTACTTC
J: TRBJ2-7
size: .
V: TRBV6-6
D: TRBD1

CDR3: CASSQGMLSDTQYF
DNA: TGCGCCAGCAGCCAGGGGATGCTTTCGGATACGCAGTATTTT
J: TRBJ2-3
size: once
V: TRBV4-3
D: .

CDR3: CASSLWSSGIAYEQYF
DNA: TGCGCCAGCAGCCTGTGGAGTAGCGGGATCGCCTACGAGCAGTACTTC
J: TRBJ2-7
size: .
V: TRBV5-1
D: TRBD2

CDR3: CASSSPGEGTGYGYTF
DNA: TGTGCCAGCAGCTCCCCCGGGGAGGGCACGGGCTATGGCTACACCTTC
J: TRBJ1-2
size: few
V: TRBV28
D: .

CDR3: CASSLGLHTDTQYF
DNA: TGTGCCAGCAGCCTTGGACTTCACACAGATACGCAGTATTTT
J: TRBJ2-3
size: .
V: TRBV7-2
D: .

CDR3: CAISFGTGDEQYF
DNA: TGTGCCATTTCCTTCGGGACAGGGGACGAGCAGTACTTC
J: TRBJ2-7
size: .
V: TRBV10-3
D: TRBD1

CDR3: CASSYSRTRANYGYTF
DNA: TGTGCCAGCAGTTACTCCCGGACACGAGCTAACTATGGCTACACCTTC
J: TRBJ1-2
size: few
V: TRBV6-5
D: .

CDR3: CAWSVRGGNYGYTF
DNA: TGTGCCTGGAGTGTAAGGGGGGGAAACTATGGCTACACCTTC
J: TRBJ1-2
size: .
V: TRBV30
D: .

CDR3: CASSPLQTIREQYF
DNA: TGTGCCAGCAGTCCCCTACAGACCATTCGCGAGCAGTACTTC
J: TRBJ2-7
size: few
V: TRBV28
D: .

CDR3: CASSIGGQGSTEAFF
DNA: TGTGCCAGTAGTATCGGGGGACAGGGCTCCACTGAAGCTTTCTTT
J: TRBJ1-1
size: .
V: TRBV19
D: TRBD1

CDR3: CASSLAAGTVTRSSYNEQFF
DNA: TGCGCCAGCAGCTTGGCCGCCGGGACCGTGACTAGAAGCTCCTACAATGAGCAGTTCTTC
J: TRBJ2-1
size: .
V: TRBV5-1
D: .

CDR3: CSVEDQGVGYTF
DNA: TGCAGCGTTGAAGATCAAGGGGTTGGCTACACCTTC
J: TRBJ1-2
size: many
V: TRBV29-1
D: .

CDR3: CASSPGESRGTQYF
DNA: TGTGCCAGCTCACCAGGGGAGTCAAGGGGTACGCAGTATTTT
J: TRBJ2-3
size: few
V: TRBV18
D: .

CDR3: CASSNPRRGGSYEQYF
DNA: TGTGCCAGCAGTAATCCACGGCGGGGCGGGTCCTACGAGCAGTACTTC
J: TRBJ2-7
size: .
V: TRBV6-6
D: .

CDR3: CASSPQSTDTQYF
DNA: TGTGCCAGCAGTCCCCAGTCCACAGATACGCAGTATTTT
J: TRBJ2-3
size: .
V: TRBV28
D: .

CDR3: CASSPVATAYNEQFF
DNA: TGTGCCAGCAGCCCCGTAGCGACAGCTTACAATGAGCAGTTCTTC
J: TRBJ2-1
size: .
V: TRBV7-2
D: .

CDR3: CAIRDRGNEKLFF
DNA: TGTGCCATCCGGGACAGGGGCAATGAAAAACTGTTTTTT
J: TRBJ1-4
size: once
V: TRBV10-3
D: TRBD1

CDR3: CASSQGTSGRTDTQYF
DNA: TGTGCCAGCAGCCAGGGGACTAGCGGGAGGACAGATACGCAGTATTTT
J: TRBJ2-3
size: .
V: TRBV11-3
D: TRBD2

CDR3: CASSPRDSLNTEAFF
DNA: TGTGCCAGCAGCCCAAGGGACAGCCTGAACACTGAAGCTTTCTTT
J: TRBJ1-1
size: few
V: TRBV9
D: TRBD1

CDR3: CASSIHPGQGSYEQYF
DNA: TGTGCCAGCAGTATCCACCCGGGACAGGGGTCCTACGAGCAGTACTTC
J: TRBJ2-7
size: .
V: TRBV28
D: TRBD1

CDR3: CASSYNTGWSTDTQYF
DNA: TGTGCCAGCAGTTACAACACAGGGTGGAGCACAGATACGCAGTATTTT
J: TRBJ2-3
size: many
V: TRBV6-6
D: .

CDR3: CASSLAGREPQHF
DNA: TGTGCCAGCAGCCTCGCGGGACGGGAGCCCCAGCATTTT
J: TRBJ1-5
size: few
V: TRBV5-5
D: .

CDR3: CASSQRGRTGVEEQYF
DNA: TGCGCCAGCAGCCAAAGGGGCCGGACAGGGGTGGAGGAGCAGTACTTC
J: TRBJ2-7
size: .
V: TRBV4-1
D: TRBD1

CDR3: CASSGGAPSTDTQYF
DNA: TGTGCCAGCTCCGGGGGCGCGCCTAGCACAGATACGCAGTATTTT
J: TRBJ2-3
size: .
V: TRBV7-2
D: .

CDR3: CASSLAGTSGSYEQYF
DNA: TGTGCCAGCAGCTTAGCTGGGACTAGCGGGAGCTACGAGCAGTACTTC
J: TRBJ2-7
size: once
V: TRBV7-2
D: TRBD2

CDR3: CAWSVTDNQPQHF
DNA: TGTGCCTGGAGTGTGACGGATAATCAGCCCCAGCATTTT
J: TRBJ1-5
size: .
V: TRBV30
D: .